This T cell receptor (beta chain) was obtained from a study of T cells in Graves' hyperthyroidism and ophthalmopathy. Findings and caveats of the study: Model-based prediction identified ophthalmopathy a median roughly six months prior to its onset. The majority of expanded thyroid clonotypes above 0.001 also appeared in blood.

Newly diagnosed patients aged 18 to 65 had hyperthyroidism of under 2 months' duration. Clinicians diagnosed patients from clinical symptoms, serum thyroxine and TRAb, thyroid ultrasound and orbital computed tomography. This clonotype has just one count. Its antigen is still unknown. V lost 3 bases and J lost 11, with 16 bases in between. Per the germline V gene, CDR1 is SNHLY and CDR2 is FYNNEI. The CDR3 is 13 amino acids. RNA transcripts gave rise to amplified TCR beta CDR3 regions. First-round RT-PCR with HTBI primers amplified the TCR CDR3 region. Each CDR3 protein gets one entry after TCRdb re-called the multiplex PCR reads with MiXCR. The table includes 560,000 or so distinct CDR3 sequences, about 45% detected once.

V gene TRBV2 combines with J gene TRBJ1-1; maybe TRBD1 (5 bases). The sequenced sample was peripheral blood or thyroid tissue (not recorded which). This clonotype originated in a woman aged 18-30 years with Graves' hyperthyroidism. The CDR3 nucleotides are TGTGCCAGCAGTGAGGATTTTGAGGGGACGGCTTTCTTT. Amino acids: CASSEDFEGTAFF.